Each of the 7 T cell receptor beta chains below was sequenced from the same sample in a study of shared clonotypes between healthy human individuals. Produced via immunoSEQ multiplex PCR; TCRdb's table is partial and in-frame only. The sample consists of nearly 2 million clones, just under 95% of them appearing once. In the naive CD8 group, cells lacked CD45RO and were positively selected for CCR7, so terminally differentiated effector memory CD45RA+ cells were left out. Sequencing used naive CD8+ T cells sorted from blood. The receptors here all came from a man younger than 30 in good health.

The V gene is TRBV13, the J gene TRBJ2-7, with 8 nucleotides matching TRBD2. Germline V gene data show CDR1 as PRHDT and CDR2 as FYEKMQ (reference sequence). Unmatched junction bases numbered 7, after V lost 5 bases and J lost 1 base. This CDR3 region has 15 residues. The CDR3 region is CASSNSGKTSYEQYF. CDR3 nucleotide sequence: TGTGCCAGCAGCAATAGCGGGAAAACTTCCTACGAGCAGTACTTC.

The CDR3 sequence is CASSFLKGGPEAFF. In DNA, the CDR3 is TGTGCCAGCAGTTTCCTCAAAGGGGGACCTGAAGCTTTCTTT. V is TRBV28 and J is TRBJ1-1, with D perhaps TRBD1 (6 bases). Germline assignment: CDR1 MDHEN and CDR2 SYDVKM. This CDR3 is built from 14 residues. The germline V and J ends were trimmed by 3 bases and 6 bases, with 14 bases remaining between them.

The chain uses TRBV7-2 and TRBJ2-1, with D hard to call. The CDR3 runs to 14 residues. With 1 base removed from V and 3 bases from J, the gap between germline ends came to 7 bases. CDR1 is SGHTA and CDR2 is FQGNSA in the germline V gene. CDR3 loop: CASSLGGYYNEQFF. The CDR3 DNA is TGTGCCAGCAGCTTAGGAGGCTACTACAATGAGCAGTTCTTC.

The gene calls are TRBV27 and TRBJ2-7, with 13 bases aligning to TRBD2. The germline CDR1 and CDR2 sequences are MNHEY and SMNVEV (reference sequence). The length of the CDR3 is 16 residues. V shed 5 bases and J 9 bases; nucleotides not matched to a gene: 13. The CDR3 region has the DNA TGTGCCAGCAGTGGGGGACTAGCGGGGCCCCCTACGGTGCAGTACTTC. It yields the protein CASSGGLAGPPTVQYF.

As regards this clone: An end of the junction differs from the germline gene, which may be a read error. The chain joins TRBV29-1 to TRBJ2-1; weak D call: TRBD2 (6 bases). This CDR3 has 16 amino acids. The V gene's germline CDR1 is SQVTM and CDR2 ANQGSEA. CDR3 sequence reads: CSIELSGYSSYNEQFF. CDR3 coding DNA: TGCAGCATTGAACTTAGCGGTTATAGCTCCTACAATGAGCAGTTCTTC.

In nucleotides, the CDR3 is TGTGCCAGCAGTTACGGGCAGGGAGTTCAAGAGACCCAGTACTTC. Translated, it gives CASSYGQGVQETQYF. J is TRBJ2-5 and V is TRBV6-5, with D perhaps matching TRBD1 or TRBD2 (5 bases each). The CDR3 runs 15 residues. Trimming removed 2 bases at V and 2 bases at J, with 12 bases between. Germline V lookup: CDR1 MNHEY, CDR2 SVGAGI.

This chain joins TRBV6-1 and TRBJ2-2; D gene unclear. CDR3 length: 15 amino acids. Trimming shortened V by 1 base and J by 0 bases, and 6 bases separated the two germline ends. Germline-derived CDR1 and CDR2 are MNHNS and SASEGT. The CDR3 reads CASSEEQTNTGELFF. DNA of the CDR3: TGTGCCAGCAGTGAAGAACAGACGAACACCGGGGAGCTGTTTTTT.